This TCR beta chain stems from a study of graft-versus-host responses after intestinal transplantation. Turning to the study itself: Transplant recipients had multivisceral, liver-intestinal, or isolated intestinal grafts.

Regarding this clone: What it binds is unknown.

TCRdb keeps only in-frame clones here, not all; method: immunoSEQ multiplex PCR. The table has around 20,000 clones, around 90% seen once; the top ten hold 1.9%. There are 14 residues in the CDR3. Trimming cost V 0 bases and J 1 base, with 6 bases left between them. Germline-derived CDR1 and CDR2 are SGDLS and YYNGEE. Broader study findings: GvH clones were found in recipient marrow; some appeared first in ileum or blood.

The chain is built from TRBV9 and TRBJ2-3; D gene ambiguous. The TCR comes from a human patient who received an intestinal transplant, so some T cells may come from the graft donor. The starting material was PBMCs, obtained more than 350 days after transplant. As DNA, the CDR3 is TGTGCCAGCAGCGTAGGGGTGGGCACAGATACGCAGTATTTT. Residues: CASSVGVGTDTQYF.